The subject of this entry is one TCR beta chain. Its antigen is undetermined. The repertoire was sequenced with immunoSEQ multiplex PCR; TCRdb's copy has only in-frame clones and lacks some. The sample holds about 100,000 clones, around 94% seen once. The V gene's germline CDR1 is MNHEY and CDR2 SMNVEV (reference sequence). CDR3 size: 16 residues. Trimming cost V 5 bases and J 5 bases; bases outside gene matches: 13. The data originate from a study of OX40 agonist ivuxolimab in advanced cancers. Broader study findings: It was not determined which antigens were specifically recognized by the peripheral T cells that had undergone clonal expansion.

This TCR came from an adult with an advanced solid tumor such as melanoma, head and neck, liver or kidney cancer. The J gene is TRBJ1-1, the V gene TRBV27; 8 nucleotides line up with TRBD1. The source material was CD4+ or CD8+ T cells sorted from blood, sampled in a trial of the OX40 agonist ivuxolimab. The CDR3, as DNA: TGTGCCAGCAGTCCCCTGACAGGGGCACGATTGACTGAAGCTTTCTTT. Translated, it gives CASSPLTGARLTEAFF.